The 9 T cell receptor beta chains presented below share a single source sample, sequenced in a study of cytomegalovirus exposure and HLA in healthy donors (dated by TCRdb to 2016 to 2017). To prepare the library, the immunoSEQ multiplex PCR assay was applied. TCRdb limited this immuneACCESS table to in-frame rearrangements with V and J called. A share of clones is missing; checked studies link under half to unresolved V genes, and the rest is unexplained. Within this sample are 200,000 to 250,000 clones, with around nine tenths of them counted one time only. About 3% of the sample is in the top ten clones. The sample comprised PBMCs. The source of these receptors is a man aged 18 to 35 in good health and CMV-seronegative.

This chain joins TRBV11-2 and TRBJ2-7; 8 positions match TRBD1. The CDR3 consists of 16 residues. From germline, CDR1 is SGHAT and CDR2 FQNNGV. Unmatched junction bases numbered 12, after V lost 5 bases and J lost 3 bases. CDR3 bases: TGTGCCAGCAGCCGACATCTTCAGGGGGCGGTCTACGAGCAGTACTTC. This codes for CASSRHLQGAVYEQYF.

The chain couples TRBV12-5 to TRBJ1-5; D uncertain. Germline V CDR1 and CDR2: LGHNT, FRNRAP. Trimming pared 7 bases from V and 7 bases from J, leaving 17 bases between. This CDR3 has 14 residues. This chain's CDR3 is CASALVEPRQPQHF. CDR3 sequence (DNA): TGTGCTAGTGCCTTGGTAGAGCCCCGCCAGCCCCAGCATTTT.

This chain uses TRBV5-4 with TRBJ1-2, with 9 positions matching TRBD1. This CDR3 region has 16 residues. V trimming: 4 bases; J trimming: 2 bases; junction bases outside the gene matches: 9. CDR1 and CDR2 (germline): SGHNT, YYREEE (reference sequence). The CDR3 coding sequence is TGTGCCAGCAGCCCCCAGTTGGGGACAGGGAACTATGGCTACACCTTC. It translates to CASSPQLGTGNYGYTF.

The gene calls are TRBV7-2 and TRBJ2-7; 9 bases fit TRBD1. The junction had 5 bases not matched to a gene; V was cut back by 0 bases and J by 5 bases. The germline gives CDR1 SGHTA, CDR2 FQGNSA. This CDR3 has 15 amino acids. This chain's CDR3 is CASSLAGDRVHEQYF. The CDR3 region has the DNA TGTGCCAGCAGCTTAGCCGGGGACAGGGTCCACGAGCAGTACTTC. The full variable domain, completed using reference TRBV7-2 and TRBJ2-7, is GAGVSQSPSNKVTEKGKDVELRCDPISGHTALYWYRQSLGQGLEFLIYFQGNSAPDKSGLPSDRFSAERTGGSVSTLTIQRTQQEDSAVYLCASSLAGDRVHEQYFGPGTRLTVT.

This chain uses TRBV6-5 with TRBJ2-5; TRBD2 might be the D (6 bases). With 2 bases removed from V and 2 bases from J, the gap between germline ends came to 15 bases. The CDR3 consists of 16 residues. CDR1 and CDR2 (germline): MNHEY, SVGAGI. CDR3 region: CASSYGGRGSQETQYF. CDR3 nucleotide sequence: TGTGCCAGCAGTTACGGTGGCCGGGGGAGTCAAGAGACCCAGTACTTC.

This sequence joins TRBV19 and TRBJ2-5; possibly TRBD2 for D (5 bases). CDR3 length: 12 amino acids. Per germline, CDR1 LNHDA and CDR2 SQIVND (reference sequence). V was pared by 8 bases and J by 5 bases, with 12 bases between. CDR3 residues: CASGSPGETQYF. The DNA of the CDR3 is TGTGCCAGTGGCTCCCCGGGGGAGACCCAGTACTTC.

The V gene is TRBV27, the J gene TRBJ2-3, with 9 bases matching TRBD2. J gave up 4 bases and V 6 bases, and 11 bases lay outside the gene matches. The germline V gene encodes CDR1 MNHEY and CDR2 SMNVEV (reference sequence). The CDR3 extends over 16 amino acids. The CDR3 region is CASRMGSGGRSDTQYF. CDR3 DNA: TGTGCCAGCAGGATGGGGAGCGGGGGGAGGTCAGATACGCAGTATTTT.

CDR3 protein: CASQRELYEQYF. CDR3 nucleotides: TGTGCCAGCCAAAGGGAGCTCTACGAGCAGTACTTC. The gene calls are TRBV2 and TRBJ2-7; TRBD2 is a possible D gene (5 bases). CDR3 length: 12 residues. V was cut by 8 bases and J by 3 bases, with 11 bases left in between. CDR1 and CDR2 from the germline V gene are SNHLY and FYNNEI.

V usage is TRBV5-1 and J usage is TRBJ2-3; 8 positions match TRBD2. Germline assignment: CDR1 SGHRS and CDR2 YFSETQ. Trimming removed 3 bases from V and 6 bases from J; junction bases left unmatched: 9. This CDR3 is 15 amino acids long. CDR3 region: CASSSGSGGPDTQYF. The CDR3 DNA sequence: TGCGCCAGCAGCTCAGGGAGCGGGGGTCCGGATACGCAGTATTTT.